This passage covers 9 T cell receptor beta chains from one sample sequenced in a study of blood T cell repertoires in COVID-19. Sequencing used immunoSEQ multiplex PCR; TCRdb keeps in-frame clones, though not all of them. The top ten clones hold about 3% of a sample with about 250,000 clones, about nine tenths of them seen once. Sequencing was carried out using peripheral blood. The receptors were gathered from a woman aged 25 to 39 with active or convalescent COVID-19.

J is TRBJ1-1 and V is TRBV7-9; possibly TRBD1 for D (6 bases). Germline-derived CDR1 and CDR2 are SEHNR and FQNEAQ (reference sequence). The CDR3 consists of 16 residues. V was pared by 4 bases and J by 1 base, with 16 bases between. CDR3 bases: TGTGCCAGCAGCTCCCCCCAGCGGGGGCGGAACACTGAAGCTTTCTTT. Amino acids: CASSSPQRGRNTEAFF.

The chain links TRBV7-9 to TRBJ1-1; D gene unclear. V gave up 3 bases and J gave up 3 bases, with 8 bases separating them. This CDR3 region has 13 residues. Germline V gene sequence: CDR1 SEHNR, CDR2 FQNEAQ (reference sequence). CDR3 sequence: CASSFSDDTEAFF. DNA for the CDR3: TGTGCCAGCAGCTTTTCAGATGACACTGAAGCTTTCTTT.

This clone came up once. The chain links TRBV7-2 to TRBJ2-5, with D tentatively TRBD2 (7 bases). Germline V gene data show CDR1 as SGHTA and CDR2 as FQGNSA. Trimming pared 5 bases from V and 4 bases from J, leaving 17 bases between. The CDR3 is 15 amino acids. CDR3: CASSITGGRVETQYF. The DNA for the CDR3 is TGTGCCAGCAGCATAACGGGGGGCCGGGTAGAGACCCAGTACTTC. Combining the CDR3 with reference TRBV7-2 and TRBJ2-5 gives the whole variable domain GAGVSQSPSNKVTEKGKDVELRCDPISGHTALYWYRQSLGQGLEFLIYFQGNSAPDKSGLPSDRFSAERTGGSVSTLTIQRTQQEDSAVYLCASSITGGRVETQYFGPGTRLLVL.

The chain uses TRBV12-3 or TRBV12-4 and TRBJ2-3; no reliable D call. The CDR3 covers 13 residues. Trimming left V 5 bases short and J 1 base short, with 7 bases between. CDR3 nucleotide sequence: TGTGCCAGCAGTCTCTCAGGCACAGATACGCAGTATTTT. Residues: CASSLSGTDTQYF.

This chain uses TRBV6-5 with TRBJ2-7; 9 bases line up with TRBD1. This CDR3 is built from 14 residues. Unmatched junction bases numbered 4, after V lost 4 bases and J lost 3 bases. CDR1 and CDR2 from the germline V gene are MNHEY and SVGAGI. CDR3: CASSSGTGIYEQYF. CDR3 sequence (DNA): TGTGCCAGCAGTTCCGGGACAGGGATCTACGAGCAGTACTTC.

This clone was seen just once. The rearrangement uses TRBV6-2 or TRBV6-3 and TRBJ1-6; 10 bases match TRBD1. CDR1 and CDR2 (germline): MNHEY, SVGEGT. The CDR3 totals 15 residues. With V trimmed by 4 bases and J by 7 bases, 4 bases remained unmatched. The CDR3 spells CASSLGGQGNSPLHF. In nucleotides, the CDR3 is TGTGCCAGCAGTTTAGGGGGACAGGGGAATTCACCCCTCCACTTT.

The gene calls are TRBV7-2 and TRBJ1-2; D gene unclear. Trimming left V 2 bases short and J 4 bases short, with 8 bases between. The germline CDR1 and CDR2 sequences are SGHTA and FQGNSA. CDR3 size: 13 residues. The CDR3 spells CASSLTRVYGYTF. CDR3 nucleotide sequence: TGTGCCAGCAGCTTAACACGGGTCTATGGCTACACCTTC.

This clone was found a few times. The rearrangement joins TRBV6-2 or TRBV6-3 to TRBJ2-5, with 10 bases aligning to TRBD2. Trimming at V came to 6 bases and at J to 1 base, leaving 8 bases not matched to a gene. The length of the CDR3 is 16 residues. The germline V gene has CDR1 MNHEY and CDR2 SVGEGT. The CDR3 DNA sequence: TGTGCCAGCAGCCCCCTAGCGGGGGCCATCCAAGAGACCCAGTACTTC. Translated, it gives CASSPLAGAIQETQYF.

The chain couples TRBV7-2 to TRBJ1-2, with 8 bases lining up with TRBD1. Germline V lookup: CDR1 SGHTA, CDR2 FQGNSA. The CDR3 runs to 16 residues. The junction had 9 bases not matched to a gene; V was cut back by 2 bases and J by 4 bases. The CDR3 loop reads CASSLMPGQGTYGYTF. The CDR3 region has the DNA TGTGCCAGCAGCTTAATGCCCGGACAGGGAACCTATGGCTACACCTTC. The variable domain in full, with the rest retrieved from reference TRBV7-2 and TRBJ1-2, is GAGVSQSPSNKVTEKGKDVELRCDPISGHTALYWYRQSLGQGLEFLIYFQGNSAPDKSGLPSDRFSAERTGGSVSTLTIQRTQQEDSAVYLCASSLMPGQGTYGYTFGSGTRLTVV.